This TCR beta chain came from a study of fetal regulatory T cell absence and autoimmunity. CDR1 and CDR2 (germline): GTSNPN, SVGIG (reference sequence). The CDR3 contains 11 residues. Trimming cost V 0 bases and J 3 bases, with 2 bases left between them. Measured with immunoSEQ multiplex PCR; TCRdb has only the in-frame clones, and not every one. This table has approximately 94,000 clones, around 72% appearing once. The sequenced sample was pancreas tissue. This clonotype was obtained from a male donor with IPEX syndrome. The chain carries TRBV30 and TRBJ1-1; D is unclear. CDR3 in amino acids: CAWSVDTEAFF. CDR3 nucleotide sequence: TGTGCCTGGAGTGTAGACACTGAAGCTTTCTTT.